Following are 9 T cell receptor beta chains from one sample sequenced in a study of T cell responses to AZD1222 COVID-19 vaccine. Clones were read by immunoSEQ multiplex PCR, and TCRdb kept only the in-frame ones, dropping some. The sample shows about 150,000 clones, less than 95% of them seen only once. The sequences come from peripheral blood, collected on day 0 of AZD1222 vaccination. All receptors derive from an adult in good health.

The chain links TRBV20-1 to TRBJ2-1; D unclear. The CDR3 extends over 11 amino acids. CDR1 is DFQATT and CDR2 is SNEGSKA in the germline V gene (reference sequence). V lost 6 bases, J lost 6 bases, and 9 bases lay in between. As DNA, the CDR3 is TGCAGTGCAAAAGAGGTCAATGAGCAGTTCTTC. Residues: CSAKEVNEQFF.

The rearrangement joins TRBV10-2 to TRBJ1-1, with D tentatively TRBD1 (6 bases). V was trimmed by 8 bases and J by 0 bases, leaving 10 bases between them. The CDR3 loop spans 13 amino acids. From germline, CDR1 is WSHSY and CDR2 SAAADI. In DNA form, the CDR3 reads TGCGCCAGCTCCGAGGGGGTGAACACTGAAGCTTTCTTT. It yields the protein CASSEGVNTEAFF.

The gene calls are TRBV4-1 and TRBJ2-3; the match to TRBD2 covers 13 bases. With 1 base clipped from V and 5 bases from J, the junction kept 15 bases outside the gene matches. Per germline, CDR1 MGHRA and CDR2 YSYEKL. The CDR3 is 20 residues long. CDR3 in amino acids: CASSQVTATSGRLPQDTQYF. As DNA, the CDR3 is TGCGCCAGCAGCCAAGTCACTGCGACTAGCGGGAGGCTCCCACAAGATACGCAGTATTTT.

This chain links TRBV7-2 with TRBJ2-1; 10 bases fit TRBD2. In germline, CDR1 is SGHTA, CDR2 FQGNSA. After removal of 6 bases from V and 4 bases from J, the junction contained 6 bases not matched to a gene. The CDR3 extends over 15 amino acids. The CDR3 DNA sequence: TGTGCCAGCAGGTCCGGACTAGCGGTTTACAATGAGCAGTTCTTC. Translating gives CASRSGLAVYNEQFF.

The chain joins TRBV4-1 to TRBJ2-2; tentatively, D is TRBD2 (6 bases). The CDR3 runs to 15 residues. V lost 0 bases to trimming and J lost 7 bases, with 12 bases between them. Germline loops: CDR1 MGHRA, CDR2 YSYEKL. The CDR3 region has the DNA TGCGCCAGCAGCCAAGAGTGGGGGGACCTCGGGGAGCTGTTTTTT. As protein: CASSQEWGDLGELFF.

The chain carries TRBV11-2 and TRBJ1-3, with D uncertain. V was trimmed by 5 bases and J by 0 bases, leaving 11 bases between them. In germline, CDR1 is SGHAT, CDR2 FQNNGV. The CDR3 runs 15 residues. The CDR3 region is CASSLYLTSGNTIYF. DNA for the CDR3: TGTGCCAGCAGCCTTTACCTTACCTCTGGAAACACCATATATTTT.

The genes are TRBV7-9 and TRBJ2-5, with 8 bases fitting TRBD2. Germline CDR1 and CDR2: SEHNR and FQNEAQ (reference sequence). V lost 5 bases and J lost 1; bases outside the gene matches: 9. This CDR3 is 16 amino acids long. This chain's CDR3 is CASSVAPGLGQETQYF. The CDR3 nucleotides read TGTGCCAGCAGCGTTGCTCCGGGACTAGGCCAAGAGACCCAGTACTTC.

The chain employs TRBV27 and TRBJ2-7; 8 bases match TRBD1. The germline V gene has CDR1 MNHEY and CDR2 SMNVEV (reference sequence). V shed 4 bases and J 0 bases; nucleotides not matched to a gene: 5. The CDR3 is 15 residues long. CDR3 protein: CASSWDRSSSYEQYF. The DNA of the CDR3 is TGTGCCAGCAGTTGGGACAGGAGTTCCTCCTACGAGCAGTACTTC.

The V call is TRBV2, the J call TRBJ2-3; no reliable D call. V was clipped by 3 bases and J by 9 bases, with 13 bases between them. Germline V CDR1 and CDR2: SNHLY, FYNNEI. This CDR3 spans 13 amino acids. The CDR3 region has the DNA TGTGCCAGCAGTGACAACCCCGTCGGGACGCAGTATTTT. Its protein product is CASSDNPVGTQYF.